Described below is a single T cell receptor (beta chain) sequence and its context. Its antigen remains unknown. Sequencing of each sample assayed approximately 10^5 TCR templates. TCRdb's copy holds only in-frame clones and misses some; the assay was immunoSEQ multiplex PCR. Of about 82,000 clones listed, about nine tenths were seen once; the top ten hold about 1.4%. The data were taken from a study of siplizumab effects on memory and regulatory T cells. Study-wide results and limits: There were only a minor fraction of alloreactive clones that mapped to unstimulated subsets. The study found naive T cells seemingly more diverse than memory cells and seemingly major alloresponse contributors.

There are 12 residues in the CDR3. V lost 2 bases to trimming and J lost 4 bases, with 8 bases between them. Per germline, CDR1 GTSNPN and CDR2 SVGIG (reference sequence). This chain connects TRBV30 to TRBJ1-2; D is unresolved. The TCR comes from a human donor in good health. Sequenced material: Tregs sorted from blood. The CDR3 loop is CAWSLGFYGYTF. The CDR3 DNA reads TGTGCCTGGAGTCTGGGGTTCTATGGCTACACCTTC.